This T cell receptor (beta chain) was profiled in a study of cytomegalovirus exposure and HLA in healthy donors. Study-wide points: Reportedly, cytomegalovirus status was diagnosed with high sensitivity and specificity.

Remarks on this clone: Its specificity is not known.

A multiplex PCR was run with 60 Vbeta primers and 13 Jbeta primers. Measured with immunoSEQ multiplex PCR; TCRdb has only the in-frame clones, and not every one. The sample lists some 180,000 clones, around 80% seen once, with 3.7% in the top ten. CDR1 is SGHAT, CDR2 FQNNGV, per germline. Trimming took 4 bases from V and 2 from J, leaving 11 bases between them. The CDR3 consists of 15 residues. The sample consisted of PBMCs. The chain is built from TRBV11-2 and TRBJ1-4; D might be TRBD1 (6 bases). This TCR was recovered from an older woman in good health and CMV-seropositive. CDR3: CASSSNRVTNEKLFF. The CDR3 DNA follows: TGTGCCAGCAGCTCTAACAGGGTTACTAATGAAAAACTGTTTTTT.